The 22 T cell receptor beta chains given below trace back to one sample, sequenced in a study of blood T cell repertoires in COVID-19. Libraries were prepared by immunoSEQ multiplex PCR; TCRdb keeps only in-frame clonotypes and omits some of them. The sample has 150,000 or so clones; more than 80% are singletons. The sequencing input was peripheral blood. All receptors come from a human donor in a cohort sampled during active COVID-19.

The genes are TRBV2 and TRBJ1-6, with TRBD1 matching over 7 bases. Germline V gene sequence: CDR1 SNHLY, CDR2 FYNNEI. The CDR3 consists of 15 residues. J gave up 7 bases and V 4 bases, and 7 bases lay outside the gene matches. CDR3 residues: CASSALEGANSPLHF. The CDR3 DNA reads TGTGCCAGCAGTGCCCTTGAGGGGGCGAATTCACCCCTCCACTTT.

The genes are TRBV6-5 and TRBJ2-2; no definite D call. Germline assignment: CDR1 MNHEY and CDR2 SVGAGI. CDR3 length: 14 amino acids. V was clipped by 0 bases and J by 7 bases, with 9 bases between them. The CDR3 sequence: CASSYSRLGGELFF. The CDR3 nucleotides are TGTGCCAGCAGTTACTCACGACTCGGCGGGGAGCTGTTTTTT.

CDR3 nucleotide sequence: TGTGCCAGCAGCCCGGGACAGGATCCCTACGAGCAGTACTTC. Protein: CASSPGQDPYEQYF. The rearrangement links TRBV9 to TRBJ2-7; 8 bases match TRBD1. This CDR3 has 14 amino acids. CDR1 and CDR2 from the germline V gene are SGDLS and YYNGEE. J lost 2 bases, V lost 4 bases, and 5 bases had no gene match. The whole variable domain, remainder taken from reference TRBV9 and TRBJ2-7, is DSGVTQTPKHLITATGQRVTLRCSPRSGDLSVYWYQQSLDQGLQFLIQYYNGEERAKGNILERFSAQQFPDLHSELNLSSLELGDSALYFCASSPGQDPYEQYFGPGTRLTVT.

The chain recombines TRBV5-1 with TRBJ2-2; 8 nucleotides line up with TRBD2. Losses at the gene ends were 4 bases for V and 3 bases for J; bases not matched to a gene: 2. Germline V lookup: CDR1 SGHRS, CDR2 YFSETQ. The CDR3 is made up of 14 amino acids. The CDR3 nucleotides are TGCGCCAGCAGCGAGGGACTAGACACCGGGGAGCTGTTTTTT. Its translation is CASSEGLDTGELFF. The complete variable domain, with remaining parts taken from reference TRBV5-1 and TRBJ2-2, reads KAGVTQTPRYLIKTRGQQVTLSCSPISGHRSVSWYQQTPGQGLQFLFEYFSETQRNKGNFPGRFSGRQFSNSRSEMNVSTLELGDSALYLCASSEGLDTGELFFGEGSRLTVL.

This chain links TRBV20-1 with TRBJ2-7, with D perhaps matching TRBD2 (6 bases). Trimming left V 3 bases short and J 6 bases short, with 21 bases between. CDR1 and CDR2 (germline): DFQATT, SNEGSKA (reference sequence). The CDR3 loop spans 15 amino acids. The CDR3 is CSASSQGLGWGEQYF. DNA of the CDR3: TGCAGTGCTAGTTCCCAGGGACTGGGCTGGGGCGAGCAGTACTTC.

This sequence joins TRBV4-3 and TRBJ1-1; D is uncertain. This CDR3 has 13 residues. Trimming removed 1 base at V and 1 base at J, with 4 bases between. Germline assignment: CDR1 LGHNA and CDR2 YSLEER. CDR3 nucleotides: TGCGCCAGCAGCCAAGGAGCGAACACTGAAGCTTTCTTT. The encoded protein is CASSQGANTEAFF.

The chain joins TRBV27 to TRBJ1-4; D is unclear. V lost 6 bases and J lost 8, with 16 bases in between. Germline values: CDR1 MNHEY, CDR2 SMNVEV (reference sequence). The CDR3 sequence is 14 residues long. The CDR3 protein is CASRTVTSEEKLFF. DNA of the CDR3: TGTGCCAGCAGAACCGTCACAAGCGAGGAAAAACTGTTTTTT.

This clone appeared a few times. The chain uses TRBV6-5 and TRBJ2-7, with TRBD2 identical over 8 bases. With V trimmed by 6 bases and J by 6 bases, 10 bases remained unmatched. The CDR3 spans 14 residues. CDR1 and CDR2 (germline): MNHEY, SVGAGI. The CDR3 DNA follows: TGTGCCAGCAGGGGACTAGGGTTTTCTGGCGAGCAGTACTTC. Its translation is CASRGLGFSGEQYF.

The chain recombines TRBV4-1 with TRBJ2-1, with a possible D match to TRBD2 (5 bases). This CDR3 region has 12 residues. V was pared by 1 base and J by 9 bases, with 7 bases between. Germline lookup yields CDR1 MGHRA and CDR2 YSYEKL. CDR3 nucleotide sequence: TGCGCCAGCAGCCAAGGAGGGTTTGAGCAGTTCTTC. It translates to CASSQGGFEQFF.

CDR3 DNA: TGTGCCAGCAGCTTAGCGACAGGGATTGGGGGCAATCAGCCCCAGCATTTT. Protein product: CASSLATGIGGNQPQHF. The V call is TRBV7-9, the J call TRBJ1-5, with 7 bases lining up with TRBD1. J was trimmed by 2 bases and V by 0 bases; bases with no gene match: 7. CDR1 and CDR2 from the germline V gene are SEHNR and FQNEAQ (reference sequence). The CDR3 spans 17 residues.

This clone has only a few counts. This sequence joins TRBV5-1 and TRBJ2-1; 10 bases map to TRBD2. V lost 2 bases and J lost 8; bases outside the gene matches: 7. There are 15 residues in the CDR3. Germline values: CDR1 SGHRS, CDR2 YFSETQ. CDR3 sequence reads: CASSLAGGPYHEQFF. The CDR3, as DNA: TGCGCCAGCAGCTTAGCGGGGGGGCCCTATCATGAGCAGTTCTTC.

The V call is TRBV4-1, the J call TRBJ2-5; unclear D gene. CDR1 MGHRA and CDR2 YSYEKL come from the germline V gene. Trimming pared 0 bases from V and 1 base from J, leaving 9 bases between. This CDR3 spans 15 amino acids. This CDR3 is CASSQDESIQETQYF. The CDR3 DNA reads as TGCGCCAGCAGCCAAGATGAGAGTATCCAAGAGACCCAGTACTTC.

The J gene is TRBJ2-7, the V gene TRBV11-2; 7 bases are a match to TRBD1. The CDR3 loop spans 15 amino acids. Germline V gene data show CDR1 as SGHAT and CDR2 as FQNNGV. V trimming: 4 bases; J trimming: 4 bases; junction bases outside the gene matches: 10. DNA for the CDR3: TGTGCCAGCAGCTCGCTACAGGGGATGCAGTACGAGCAGTACTTC. It specifies CASSSLQGMQYEQYF. Complete variable domain (other parts from reference TRBV11-2 and TRBJ2-7): EAGVAQSPRYKIIEKRQSVAFWCNPISGHATLYWYQQILGQGPKLLIQFQNNGVVDDSQLPKDRFSAERLKGVDSTLKIQPAKLEDSAVYLCASSSLQGMQYEQYFGPGTRLTVT.

The chain recombines TRBV2 with TRBJ2-7; 9 bases agree with TRBD1. Germline trimming cut 4 bases from V and 2 bases from J; bases unmatched to any gene: 12. CDR3 size: 17 residues. CDR1 is SNHLY, CDR2 FYNNEI, per germline. Here the CDR3 DNA reads TGTGCCAGCAGTGTGTTAGGGTACCGGGACAGGGCCTACGAGCAGTACTTC. Translation: CASSVLGYRDRAYEQYF.

This chain connects TRBV7-6 to TRBJ2-7; no clear D gene. The CDR3 extends over 13 amino acids. The germline V gene has CDR1 SGHVS and CDR2 FNYEAQ. Trimming took off 1 base at V and 5 bases at J, with 9 bases between the two ends. The CDR3 DNA reads TGTGCCAGCAGCTTAGGACTCCCAGACGAGCAGTACTTC. Translated: CASSLGLPDEQYF.

The V gene is TRBV6-5, the J gene TRBJ2-3, with D unresolved. The CDR3 runs 14 residues. Trimming removed 2 bases from V and 4 bases from J, with 10 bases in between. Looked up from germline, CDR1 is MNHEY and CDR2 is SVGAGI. This CDR3 reads CASSYGVEADTQYF. CDR3 sequence (DNA): TGTGCCAGCAGTTACGGTGTAGAGGCAGATACGCAGTATTTT.

This chain connects TRBV29-1 to TRBJ1-2; 8 bases are a match to TRBD1. CDR1 is SQVTM, CDR2 ANQGSEA, per germline. The V and J ends lost 6 bases and 3 bases, in that order; junction bases with no gene match: 6. The CDR3 contains 13 residues. In DNA form, the CDR3 reads TGCAGCGTGCAGGGGGCCGCGGACTATGGCTACACCTTC. It encodes CSVQGAADYGYTF.

This clone has just a few counts. The chain is built from TRBV5-1 and TRBJ2-6; 7 bases are a match to TRBD1. CDR1 SGHRS and CDR2 YFSETQ come from the germline V gene. Trimming removed 4 bases from V and 0 bases from J; junction bases left unmatched: 7. The CDR3 runs 17 residues. This CDR3 is CASSRTGTVSGANVLTF. The CDR3 DNA reads as TGCGCCAGCAGCCGCACCGGGACAGTCTCTGGGGCCAACGTCCTGACTTTC.

V is TRBV7-9 and J is TRBJ2-7, with 8 bases that match TRBD2. This CDR3 has 15 residues. The trim removed 8 bases at V and 2 bases at J, leaving 11 bases unmatched. The V gene's germline CDR1 is SEHNR and CDR2 FQNEAQ (reference sequence). The CDR3 DNA reads TGTGCCAGCTTCTTGAGCGGGGGATGGCCCTACGAGCAGTACTTC. Its translation: CASFLSGGWPYEQYF.

The rearrangement uses TRBV10-3 and TRBJ1-2, with a tentative D call TRBD1 (6 bases). Looked up from germline, CDR1 is ENHRY and CDR2 is SYGVKD. This CDR3 is 13 amino acids long. Trimming cost V 10 bases and J 4 bases, with 16 bases left between them. DNA of the CDR3: TGTGCCACCAACCCAAGGGGGGGCTATGGCTACACCTTC. Translation gives CATNPRGGYGYTF.

The rearrangement links TRBV29-1 to TRBJ2-7; TRBD1 matches at 9 bases. Germline values: CDR1 SQVTM, CDR2 ANQGSEA. The CDR3 covers 13 residues. With 1 base clipped from V and 6 bases from J, the junction kept 4 bases outside the gene matches. The CDR3 protein is CSVEVQGAGEQYF. The CDR3 bases are TGCAGCGTTGAAGTACAGGGGGCTGGCGAGCAGTACTTC.

The rearrangement links TRBV9 to TRBJ2-7, with TRBD2 matching 14 bases. The V and J ends lost 3 bases and 5 bases, in that order; junction bases with no gene match: 4. The V gene's germline CDR1 is SGDLS and CDR2 YYNGEE. The CDR3 is 15 residues long. CDR3 protein: CASSALGLAGDEQYF. The CDR3 region has the DNA TGTGCCAGCAGCGCCCTGGGACTAGCGGGAGACGAGCAGTACTTC.